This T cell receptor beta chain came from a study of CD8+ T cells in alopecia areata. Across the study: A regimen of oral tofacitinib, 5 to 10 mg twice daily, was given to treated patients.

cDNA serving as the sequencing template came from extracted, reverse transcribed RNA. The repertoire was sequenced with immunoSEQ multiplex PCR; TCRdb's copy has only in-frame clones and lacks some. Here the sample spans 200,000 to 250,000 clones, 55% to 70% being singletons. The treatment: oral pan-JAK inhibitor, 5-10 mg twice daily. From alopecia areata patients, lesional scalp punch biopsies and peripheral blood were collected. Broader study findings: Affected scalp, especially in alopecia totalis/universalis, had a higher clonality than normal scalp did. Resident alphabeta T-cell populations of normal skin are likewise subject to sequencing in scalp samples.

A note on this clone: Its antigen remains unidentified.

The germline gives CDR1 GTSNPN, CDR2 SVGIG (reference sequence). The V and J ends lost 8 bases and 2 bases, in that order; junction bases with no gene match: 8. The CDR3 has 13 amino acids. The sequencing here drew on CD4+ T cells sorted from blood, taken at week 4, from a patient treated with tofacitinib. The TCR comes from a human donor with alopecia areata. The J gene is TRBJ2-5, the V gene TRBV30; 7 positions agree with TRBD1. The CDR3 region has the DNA TGTGCCGGATCCAGGGGGATTCAAGAGACCCAGTACTTC. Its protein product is CAGSRGIQETQYF.